Listed below are T cell receptor delta chains from one sample, sequenced in a study of delta chains in infants with herpesvirus infections. TCRdb re-processed the RT-PCR reads using CATT. The sample holds about 1,300 delta-chain clones, 25% to 35% seen once. The sequencing used peripheral blood, collected at time point 2 of longitudinal follow-up. The receptor source for this set is a human donor who was a Ugandan infant, either HIV-exposed or HIV-unexposed (not recorded which). CDR3s include the opening cysteine and the closing phenylalanine or tryptophan. The D gene is left open where the match is weak. Clone size appears in some rows only: once, few, many, or a class for an expanded clone.

>TRDV1|TRDD2|TRDJ1|-|15
TGTGCTCTTGGGGACTCTTCCTACGACGGGAATAAACTCATCTTT
CALGDSSYDGNKLIF
>TRDV1|-|TRDJ1|-|15
TGTGCTCTTGGGGAACTCCGCCACGACACCGATAAACTCATCTTT
CALGELRHDTDKLIF
>TRDV1|TRDD2|TRDJ1|large|19
TGTGCTCTTGGGGCCCGTTGGCCTTCCTACTTCTCGGAGAAGGATAAACTCATCTTT
CALGARWPSYFSEKDKLIF
>TRDV3|TRDD2|TRDJ1|medium-sized|19
TGTGCCTCTCTCCCCACTTCCTACGGCATTGGGAAGTACACCGATAAACTCATCTTT
CASLPTSYGIGKYTDKLIF
>TRDV2|TRDD3|TRDJ2|medium-sized|17
TGTGCCTGTGACCCCATACTGGGGGTCTCTTTGACAGCACAACTCTTCTTT
CACDPILGVSLTAQLFF
>TRAV38-2/DV8|-|TRDJ1|medium-sized|13
TGTGCTTATAAGGGGACGTACACCGATAAACTCATCTTT
CAYKGTYTDKLIF
>TRDV1|TRDD3|TRDJ2|-|23
TGTGCTCTTGGGGAAAGTCGCCATTCACAGCCGTACTGGGGGAACGATTTGACAGCACAACTCTTCTTT
CALGESRHSQPYWGNDLTAQLFF
>TRDV1|TRDD3|TRDJ1|-|22
TGTGCTCTTGGGGAACTTCCCTCCCCACCGCGCTACTGGGGGATACATCCCGATAAACTCATCTTT
CALGELPSPPRYWGIHPDKLIF
>TRDV1|TRDD3|TRDJ1|-|18
TGTGCTCTTGGGGACCCTTCCTTTATGGGGGATAGCACCGATAAACTCATCTTT
CALGDPSFMGDSTDKLIF
>TRAV29/DV5|TRDD2|TRDJ1|large|16
TGTGCAGCAACTTCCTACTATAACCGACACACCGATAAACTCATCTTT
CAATSYYNRHTDKLIF
>TRDV1|TRDD3|TRDJ4|-|14
TGTGCTCTTGGTCCTGATGGGGGATCCAGACAACTGATCTTT
CALGPDGGSRQLIF
>TRDV1|TRDD3|TRDJ1|medium-sized|20
TGTGCTCTTGGGGAACTTGGACTTCCTCCATCCTGGGGGACTCCCGATAAACTCATCTTT
CALGELGLPPSWGTPDKLIF
>TRDV1|TRDD3|TRDJ1|-|20
TGTGCTCTTGGGGATCGCGCCCCTCGTCCTGGGGGGACCGGTGGAGATAAACTCATCTTT
CALGDRAPRPGGTGGDKLIF
>TRDV1|-|TRDJ1|few|19
-
CALGAPFGKGVPYTDKLIF
>TRDV1|-|TRDJ1|medium-sized|24
TGTGCTCTTGGGGAACTCCCTCGATGGGGGGCCCTAACTTCCCCCTCCTCTTACACCGATAAACTCATCTTT
CALGELPRWGALTSPSSYTDKLIF
>TRDV1|-|TRDJ1|few|19
TGTGCTCTTGAGCACAACTACCCTTCGAGCCCGCCTCACACCGATAAACTCATCTTT
CALEHNYPSSPPHTDKLIF
>TRDV1|TRDD3|TRDJ1|few|19
TGTGCTCTTGGGGTTCCGGGGGGACCGACTGGGGAGTACACCGATAAACTCATCTTT
CALGVPGGPTGEYTDKLIF
>TRDV2|TRDD3|TRDJ1|large|16
TGTGCCTGTGACACGGTGGGGGAGCTGTACACCGATAAACTCATCTTT
CACDTVGELYTDKLIF
>TRDV1|TRDD3|TRDJ1|-|21
TGTGCTCTTGGGCCCCGAACTTTTCCTAGGCTGGGGGATGGAACTCTCGATAAACTCATCTTT
CALGPRTFPRLGDGTLDKLIF
>TRDV1|-|TRDJ1|large|20
TGTGCTCTTGGGGAAATGCCCTTCCCCTGGAGGGAACCGTACACCGATAAACTCATCTTT
CALGEMPFPWREPYTDKLIF
>TRDV1|TRDD3|TRDJ1|-|16
TGTGCTCTTGGGGAAAGGGGGGATACCTGGGGTATTAAACTCATCTTT
CALGERGDTWGIKLIF
>TRDV3|-|TRDJ1|large|13
TGTGCCTTTTATTCCGGGATAACCGATAAACTCATCTTT
CAFYSGITDKLIF
>TRDV1|-|TRDJ1|-|17
TGTGCTCTTGGGAATCGGGCGCTGAGGGGAGGCGGCGATAAACTCATCTTT
CALGNRALRGGGDKLIF
>TRDV1|TRDD3|TRDJ1|-|19
TGTGCTCTTGGGGAACTGAAAACCGGCTGGGGGATCAGCACCGATAAACTCATCTTT
CALGELKTGWGISTDKLIF